Presented here are 22 T cell receptor beta chains from one specimen sequenced in a study of glioma-infiltrating T cells. Amplification of TCR alpha and beta CDR3 regions from RNA used iRepertoire nested multiplex PCR. Using its own MiXCR run on the multiplex PCR reads, TCRdb lists one record per CDR3 protein. The sample shows roughly 350,000 distinct CDR3 sequences, around 38% of them seen only once. Sequencing used glioma tissue, nonneoplastic brain tissue, or PBMCs (not recorded which). The receptors here all came from a human donor with low-grade glioma or glioblastoma, undergoing nonglioma brain surgery, or in good health (not recorded which).

V gene TRBV7-2 combines with J gene TRBJ2-1; 9 bases map to TRBD2. Unmatched junction bases numbered 9, after V lost 5 bases and J lost 7 bases. In germline, CDR1 is SGHTA, CDR2 FQGNSA. There are 15 residues in the CDR3. This CDR3 reads CASSLLAGDLNEQFF. The DNA of the CDR3 is TGTGCCAGCAGCCTACTAGCGGGTGATTTGAATGAGCAGTTCTTC.

The J gene is TRBJ2-3, the V gene TRBV29-1; D remains unclear. From germline, CDR1 is SQVTM and CDR2 ANQGSEA. Trimming took off 3 bases at V and 0 bases at J, with 13 bases between the two ends. CDR3 length: 15 amino acids. The CDR3 here is CSVDYYRTSTDTQYF. CDR3 DNA sequence: TGCAGCGTTGATTACTACAGAACTAGCACAGATACGCAGTATTTT.

This clonotype was seen many times. The chain employs TRBV27 and TRBJ1-5; D not resolved. V lost 8 bases, J lost 3 bases, and 5 bases lay in between. CDR1 and CDR2 from the germline V gene are MNHEY and SMNVEV (reference sequence). The CDR3 totals 11 residues. The chain's CDR3 is CASGFNQPQHF. DNA of the CDR3: TGTGCCAGCGGCTTCAATCAGCCCCAGCATTTT.

This clonotype appeared a single time. A much more abundant neighbour one base away suggests this may be a read error. The V call is TRBV15, the J call TRBJ1-5; 10 positions agree with TRBD1. This CDR3 has 16 amino acids. Germline CDR1 LNHNV, CDR2 YYDKDF (reference sequence). The trim removed 9 bases at V and 0 bases at J, leaving 8 bases unmatched. The CDR3 DNA is TGTGCCACTTCCCGGGACAGGGGATATAGCAATCAGCCCCAGCATTTT. Its protein is CATSRDRGYSNQPQHF. Together with reference TRBV15 and TRBJ1-5, the CDR3 gives the full variable domain: DAMVIQNPRYQVTQFGKPVTLSCSQTLNHNVMYWYQQKSSQAPKLLFHYYDKDFNNEADTPDNFQSRRPNTSFCFLDIRSPGLGDTAMYLCATSRDRGYSNQPQHFGDGTRLSIL.

V usage is TRBV4-1 and J usage is TRBJ2-1; D perhaps matches TRBD1 (5 bases). The V gene lost 4 bases and the J gene lost 0 bases, with 10 bases spanning the gap. In germline, CDR1 is MGHRA, CDR2 YSYEKL. The CDR3 runs 15 residues. Written as DNA, the CDR3 is TGCGCCAGCAGCCCGACAGAGAGCTCCTACAATGAGCAGTTCTTC. Its translation is CASSPTESSYNEQFF.

The sample holds one count of this clonotype. With a much larger clone just one base away, this may be a read error. The chain carries TRBV28 and TRBJ1-2; D is undetermined. V was clipped by 6 bases and J by 4 bases, with 21 bases between them. Germline CDR1 is MDHEN and CDR2 is SYDVKM. The CDR3 is 16 amino acids. The CDR3 loop is CASRANSDPDGYGYTF. For the CDR3, the DNA is TGTGCCAGCAGGGCGAACAGTGACCCCGATGGCTATGGCTACACCTTC.

With respect to this clonotype: The CDR3 does not close with the conserved phenylalanine or tryptophan, likely indicating a read error. This chain connects TRBV25-1 to TRBJ2-3; 11 positions agree with TRBD1. Germline assignment: CDR1 MGHDK and CDR2 SYGVNS. The CDR3 runs to 16 residues. Trimming at V came to 2 bases and at J to 1 base, leaving 2 bases not matched to a gene. The CDR3 nucleotides are TGTGCCAGCAGTGAAGGGGGACAGGGGGGCACAGATACGCAGTATCTT. Translation gives CASSEGGQGGTDTQYL.

The sample holds many counts of this clonotype. The genes are TRBV20-1 and TRBJ2-5; 7 bases agree with TRBD2. From germline, CDR1 is DFQATT and CDR2 SNEGSKA (reference sequence). V shed 0 bases, J shed 2 bases, and the junction held 6 bases outside the gene matches. The length of the CDR3 is 15 residues. The CDR3 sequence: CSARDLASGQETQYF. DNA of the CDR3: TGCAGTGCTAGAGATCTGGCTAGCGGACAAGAGACCCAGTACTTC.

This clonotype came up many times. The chain joins TRBV6-1 to TRBJ2-7, with D possibly being TRBD1 (6 bases). CDR1 and CDR2 (germline): MNHNS, SASEGT. V shed 6 bases and J shed 0 bases, with 12 bases lying between them. The CDR3 covers 14 residues. CDR3 amino acids: CASRRTASSYEQYF. CDR3 bases: TGTGCCAGCAGGCGGACAGCTAGCTCCTACGAGCAGTACTTC.

The table lists this clonotype with many counts. The chain links TRBV27 to TRBJ1-1; possibly TRBD1 for D (5 bases). Germline V gives CDR1 MNHEY, CDR2 SMNVEV (reference sequence). The CDR3 is 17 residues long. The ends were cut back, 2 bases at V and 2 bases at J, with 18 bases in the middle. CDR3 residues: CASSLISFGGTNTEAFF. The CDR3 bases are TGTGCCAGCAGTTTAATATCTTTCGGGGGGACTAACACTGAAGCTTTCTTT.

The chain combines TRBV20-1 with TRBJ2-7, with 7 bases that match TRBD2. The CDR3 is made up of 15 amino acids. Germline V lookup: CDR1 DFQATT, CDR2 SNEGSKA (reference sequence). V shed 0 bases, J shed 5 bases, and the junction held 10 bases outside the gene matches. CDR3 DNA: TGCAGTGCTAGAGATCCGGGGGGAGCAGGCGACGAGCAGTACTTC. It codes for CSARDPGGAGDEQYF.

This chain joins TRBV27 and TRBJ1-5, with TRBD1 matching over 9 bases. Germline CDR1 reads MNHEY; CDR2 reads SMNVEV (reference sequence). Unmatched junction bases numbered 7, after V lost 6 bases and J lost 4 bases. This CDR3 is built from 15 residues. The CDR3 is CASSRDRVRNQPQHF. Written as DNA, the CDR3 is TGTGCCAGCAGCAGGGACAGGGTAAGGAATCAGCCCCAGCATTTT.

The CDR3 region is CASSRDRGEGGEKLFF. CDR3 in DNA: TGTGCCAGCAGTCGGGACAGGGGGGAGGGCGGTGAAAAACTGTTTTTT. J is TRBJ1-4 and V is TRBV28; 11 bases are a match to TRBD1. The CDR3 is 16 residues long. The ends lost 5 bases at V and 7 bases at J; junction bases unmatched: 9. The germline gives CDR1 MDHEN, CDR2 SYDVKM.

This clonotype appeared many times. The V and J genes are TRBV27 and TRBJ2-5; 7 bases are shared with TRBD1. Looked up from germline, CDR1 is MNHEY and CDR2 is SMNVEV (reference sequence). The CDR3 has 14 amino acids. The J segment lost 5 bases and the V segment lost 4 bases, leaving 7 bases of the junction unmatched. Here the CDR3 DNA reads TGTGCCAGCAGTTCCGTACAGGGGTGGGAGACCCAGTACTTC. Translated: CASSSVQGWETQYF.

This clonotype was recorded at least ten times. The chain links TRBV7-8 to TRBJ2-1, with 7 bases matching TRBD2. The CDR3 is 17 amino acids. After removal of 2 bases from V and 5 bases from J, the junction contained 12 bases not matched to a gene. CDR1 and CDR2 from the germline V gene are SGHVS and FQNEAQ. The CDR3 is CASSLIRRDYTNNEQFF. Here the CDR3 DNA reads TGTGCCAGCAGCTTAATTAGGCGGGACTACACCAACAATGAGCAGTTCTTC.

The chain carries TRBV6-1 and TRBJ2-7, with D possibly matching TRBD1 (6 bases). Trimming removed 1 base at V and 3 bases at J, with 22 bases between. The CDR3 consists of 18 residues. Germline V lookup: CDR1 MNHNS, CDR2 SASEGT. The CDR3 bases are TGTGCCAGCAGTGAAGTGCGACAGGCAGAGATAAAATACTACGAGCAGTACTTC. Translation gives CASSEVRQAEIKYYEQYF.

With respect to this clonotype: This sequence may be a read error, since a much larger clone differs from it by one base. The chain joins TRBV7-2 to TRBJ2-5, with a weak D call TRBD1 (6 bases). CDR3 length: 15 residues. V shed 5 bases and J shed 4 bases, with 17 bases lying between them. Germline V gives CDR1 SGHTA, CDR2 FQGNSA. CDR3: CASSPNRAQGETQYF. CDR3 DNA: TGTGCCAGCAGCCCTAACAGGGCGCAGGGAGAGACCCAGTACTTC.

This clonotype was counted only a few times. The rearrangement uses TRBV7-2 and TRBJ2-3; D gene ambiguous. With 5 bases removed from V and 6 bases from J, the gap between germline ends came to 21 bases. The CDR3 is 16 residues long. Germline assignment: CDR1 SGHTA and CDR2 FQGNSA. CDR3 coding DNA: TGTGCCAGCAGCCCCAATGGACGGTGGTTCTCTGATACGCAGTATTTT. Amino acid sequence: CASSPNGRWFSDTQYF.

Remarks on this clonotype: A much larger clonotype is one base distant, so this may be a read error. This rearrangement joins TRBV25-1 to TRBJ1-1; TRBD1 might be the D (6 bases). Germline values: CDR1 MGHDK, CDR2 SYGVNS. This CDR3 comprises 15 residues. CDR3 bases: TGTGCCAGCAGTGAATTATACAGGGAGAACACTAAAGCTTTCTTT. Translation gives CASSELYRENTKAFF. Complete variable domain (other parts from reference TRBV25-1 and TRBJ1-1): EADIYQTPRYLVIGTGKKITLECSQTMGHDKMYWYQQDPGMELHLIHYSYGVNSTEKGDLSSESTVSRIRTEHFPLTLESARPSHTSQYLCASSELYRENTKAFFGQGTRLTVV.

This rearrangement joins TRBV12-3 or TRBV12-4 to TRBJ1-5; a possible D gene is TRBD1 (5 bases). The CDR3 loop spans 15 amino acids. V lost 2 bases to trimming and J lost 5 bases, with 13 bases between them. CDR3: CASSLSRVSDQPQHF. CDR3 nucleotides: TGTGCCAGCAGTTTAAGCAGGGTATCTGATCAGCCCCAGCATTTT.

This clonotype has just a few counts. The J gene is TRBJ2-1, the V gene TRBV11-3, with TRBD1 identical over 7 bases. The CDR3 sequence is 15 residues long. Germline V gene sequence: CDR1 SGHNT, CDR2 YENEEA. Trimming removed 0 bases from V and 5 bases from J; junction bases left unmatched: 4. In DNA form, the CDR3 reads TGTGCCAGCAGCTTAGATCCAAGGGGGCACAATGAGCAGTTCTTC. Its protein is CASSLDPRGHNEQFF.

Turning to this clonotype: A much larger clone lies a single base off, so this may be a read error. The DNA for the CDR3 is TGTGCCTGCAGCAAGGATCGAGGAAGGTTCTACGAGCAGTACTTC. Translated: CACSKDRGRFYEQYF. The V and J genes are TRBV6-1 and TRBJ2-7; no reliable D call. This CDR3 has 15 residues. Germline lookup yields CDR1 MNHNS and CDR2 SASEGT.